This TCR beta chain is from a study of blood T cell repertoires in COVID-19. Background on the study: Acute and convalescent COVID-19 samples came from the United States, Italy and Spain. PBMCs, B-cell-depleted T cells, or T cells provided the cDNA or gDNA that made up the material.

Original handling: Amplification from reference gene primers served as the basis for estimated nucleated cell counts. Data came from immunoSEQ multiplex PCR; TCRdb stores just in-frame clones and leaves some out. V and J calls and clone size come straight from that table; D and trimming were deduced from the DNA. The repertoire holds about 200,000 clones, with approximately 80% as singletons. Germline CDR1 LGHDT, CDR2 YNNKEL (reference sequence). The CDR3 contains 14 residues. With 1 base removed from V and 6 bases from J, the gap between germline ends came to 12 bases. V gene TRBV3-1 (or the pseudogene TRBV3-2) combines with J gene TRBJ1-2, with a tentative D call TRBD1 (5 bases). This receptor was taken from a human donor with acute or convalescent COVID-19. The donor label of this sample is uncertain. The specimen sequenced was peripheral blood. CDR3 sequence reads: CASSQGSGRDGYTF. The CDR3 nucleotides are TGTGCCAGCAGCCAAGGTTCAGGGAGGGATGGCTACACCTTC.